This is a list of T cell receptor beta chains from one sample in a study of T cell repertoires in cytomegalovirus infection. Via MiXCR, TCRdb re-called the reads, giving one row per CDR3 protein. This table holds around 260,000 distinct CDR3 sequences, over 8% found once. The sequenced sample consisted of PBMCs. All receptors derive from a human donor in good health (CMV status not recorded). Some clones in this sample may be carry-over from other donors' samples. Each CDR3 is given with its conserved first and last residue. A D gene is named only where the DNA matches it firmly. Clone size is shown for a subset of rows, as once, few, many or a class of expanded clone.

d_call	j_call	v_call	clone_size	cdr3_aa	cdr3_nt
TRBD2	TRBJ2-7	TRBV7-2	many	CASSITSGSYEQYF	TGTGCCAGCAGCATTACTAGCGGGAGCTACGAGCAGTACTTC
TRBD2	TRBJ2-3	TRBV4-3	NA	CASSPGESGGPVSTDTQYF	TGCGCCAGCAGCCCCGGGGAATCGGGGGGGCCGGTAAGCACAGATACGCAGTATTTT
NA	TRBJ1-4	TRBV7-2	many	CASSELTHLGEKLFF	TGTGCCAGCAGCGAGCTCACGCATCTAGGTGAAAAACTGTTTTTT
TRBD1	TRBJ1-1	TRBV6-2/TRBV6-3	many	CASSRKQYRGSTEAFF	TGTGCCAGCAGTCGAAAACAATACAGGGGTTCGACTGAAGCTTTCTTT
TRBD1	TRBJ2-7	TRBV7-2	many	CASSYRTGLGSEQYF	TGTGCCAGCAGCTATAGGACAGGGTTAGGTTCCGAGCAGTACTTC
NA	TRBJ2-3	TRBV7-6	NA	CASSYRMADTQYF	TGTGCCAGCAGCTACAGGATGGCTGATACGCAGTATTTT
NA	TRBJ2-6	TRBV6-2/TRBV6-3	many	CASKSGLTSGANVLTF	TGTGCCAGCAAATCGGGACTGACCTCTGGGGCCAACGTCCTGACTTTC
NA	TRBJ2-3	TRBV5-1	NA	CASSLGASIFTDTQYF	TGCGCCAGCAGCTTAGGGGCGAGTATCTTCACAGATACGCAGTATTTT
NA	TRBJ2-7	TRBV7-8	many	CASSLDAGSEQYF	TGTGCCAGCAGCTTAGACGCAGGGAGCGAGCAGTACTTC
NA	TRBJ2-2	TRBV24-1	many	CATSRGPGELFF	TGTGCCACCTCTCGGGGGCCCGGGGAGCTGTTTTTT
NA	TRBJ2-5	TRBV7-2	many	CASSLQPRETQYF	TGTGCCAGCAGCTTACAACCAAGAGAGACCCAGTACTTC
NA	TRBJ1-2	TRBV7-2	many	CASSPGGVLYGYTF	TGTGCCAGCAGCCCGGGGGGGGTCCTCTATGGCTACACCTTC
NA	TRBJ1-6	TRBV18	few	CASSADTNSPLHF	TGTGCCAGCTCAGCCGACACAAATTCACCCCTCCACTTT
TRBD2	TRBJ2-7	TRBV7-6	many	CASSLTSGGASYEQYF	TGTGCCAGCAGCTTGACGAGCGGGGGTGCGAGCTACGAGCAGTACTTC
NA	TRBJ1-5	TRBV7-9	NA	CASSSGPLKGPQHF	TGTGCCAGCAGCTCTGGCCCCCTTAAAGGGCCCCAGCATTTT
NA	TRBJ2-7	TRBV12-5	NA	CASGLTGLPHEQYF	TGTGCTAGTGGTTTGACAGGGTTACCCCACGAGCAGTACTTC
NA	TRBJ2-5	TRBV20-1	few	CSAISTGFSETQYF	TGCAGTGCTATATCCACAGGGTTTTCAGAGACCCAGTACTTC
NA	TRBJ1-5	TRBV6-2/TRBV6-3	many	CASSYHRSRNQPQHF	TGTGCCAGCAGTTATCATAGATCGCGCAATCAGCCCCAGCATTTT
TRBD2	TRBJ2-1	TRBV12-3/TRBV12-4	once	CASSFLAGACNEQFF	TGTGCCAGCAGTTTTCTAGCGGGGGCCTGCAATGAGCAGTTCTTC
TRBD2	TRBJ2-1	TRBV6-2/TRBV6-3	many	CASSYSTSGVRNEQFF	TGTGCCAGCAGTTACTCGACTAGCGGAGTTCGCAATGAGCAGTTCTTC
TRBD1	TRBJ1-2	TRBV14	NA	CASSPARDRGDYGYTF	TGTGCCAGCAGCCCAGCTCGGGACAGGGGTGACTATGGCTACACCTTC
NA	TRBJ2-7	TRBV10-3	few	CAIRNSGFDYEQYF	TGTGCCATCAGGAACTCAGGCTTTGACTACGAGCAGTACTTC
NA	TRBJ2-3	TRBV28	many	CAIKIPGARTDTQYF	TGTGCCATCAAAATCCCCGGGGCGCGCACAGATACGCAGTATTTT
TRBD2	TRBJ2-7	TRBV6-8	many	CASRLAGDSSYEQYF	TGTGCCAGCAGGCTCGCGGGGGATAGCTCCTACGAGCAGTACTTC
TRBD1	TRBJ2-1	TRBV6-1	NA	CASSQTGTGNNEQFF	TGTGCCAGCAGTCAAACCGGGACAGGGAACAATGAGCAGTTCTTC
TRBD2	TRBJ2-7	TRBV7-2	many	CASSLGGTSGYEQYF	TGTGCCAGCAGCTTAGGGGGGACTAGCGGCTACGAGCAGTACTTC
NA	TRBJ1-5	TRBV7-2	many	CASSLGFSGSPQHF	TGTGCCAGCAGCTTAGGGTTCTCGGGGAGCCCCCAGCATTTT
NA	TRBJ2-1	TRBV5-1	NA	CASSLDPPSSYNEQFF	TGCGCCAGCAGCTTGGACCCTCCAAGCTCCTACAATGAGCAGTTCTTC
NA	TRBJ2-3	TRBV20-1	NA	CSAPRKDTQYF	TGCAGTGCCCCTCGGAAAGATACGCAGTATTTT
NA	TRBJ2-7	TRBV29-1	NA	CSVVIQTYEQYF	TGCAGCGTTGTTATCCAGACCTACGAGCAGTACTTC
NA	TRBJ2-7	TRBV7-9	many	CASSSATGGGSYEQYF	TGTGCCAGCAGCTCCGCCACAGGGGGGGGCTCCTACGAGCAGTACTTC
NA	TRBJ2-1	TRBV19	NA	CASSIPPGRVFF	TGTGCCAGTAGTATCCCACCCGGGAGAGTGTTCTTC
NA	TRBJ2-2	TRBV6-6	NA	CASAPLRRGTGELFF	TGTGCCAGCGCGCCGCTTCGGAGGGGGACCGGGGAGCTGTTTTTT
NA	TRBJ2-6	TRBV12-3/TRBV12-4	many	CASRGYVLTF	TGTGCCAGCCGGGGCTACGTCCTGACTTTC
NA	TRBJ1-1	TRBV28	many	CASSLYRTLNTEAFF	TGTGCCAGCAGTTTATACAGAACACTGAACACTGAAGCTTTCTTT
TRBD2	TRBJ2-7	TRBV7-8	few	CASSRGTSGIQNYEQYF	TGTGCCAGCAGCCGGGGGACTAGCGGGATTCAAAACTACGAGCAGTACTTC
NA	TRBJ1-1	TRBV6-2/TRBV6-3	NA	CASSYSGLGTEAFF	TGTGCCAGCAGTTACTCGGGACTTGGTACTGAAGCTTTCTTT
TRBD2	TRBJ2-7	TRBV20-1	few	CSASAPGLAPHEQYF	TGCAGTGCTAGTGCTCCGGGACTAGCCCCACACGAGCAGTACTTC
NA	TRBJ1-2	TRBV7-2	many	CASSLQQGWGGYTF	TGTGCCAGCAGCCTCCAACAGGGATGGGGTGGCTACACCTTC
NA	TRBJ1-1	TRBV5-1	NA	CASSPEPTVEAFF	TGCGCCAGCAGCCCGGAGCCGACCGTTGAAGCTTTCTTT
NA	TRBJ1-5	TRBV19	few	CASSKMGSGQPQHF	TGTGCCAGTAGTAAAATGGGCTCTGGGCAGCCCCAGCATTTT